This T cell receptor beta chain was documented in a study of post-analysis software for immune sequencing data. Study details: Recorded disease courses covered relapsing-remitting, secondary progressive and progressive-relapsing multiple sclerosis. Some patients had no subtype annotation. Overall study results and limits: Elevated frequency relative to controls characterized four or five TRBV segments in patients, TRBV5-6, TRBV5-1 and TRBV20-1 among them. Pronounced co-clustering by F measure was evident among identically batched samples. Controls showed significantly higher normalized Chao1 diversity than did multiple sclerosis patients.

Researchers reported that TCR beta cDNA libraries carried unique molecular identifiers. The yield from about 1 to 10 million T cells was roughly 0.5 million cDNA molecules in total. TCRdb recomputed calls from the PCR reads with MiXCR, one row per CDR3 protein. Of fewer than 850,000 distinct CDR3 sequences listed, 25% to 30% are singletons. The CDR3 spans 13 residues. Trimming cost V 2 bases and J 9 bases, with 11 bases left between them. Per germline, CDR1 SNHLY and CDR2 FYNNEI. This clonotype has only a few counts. Its target is not known. The chain joins TRBV2 to TRBJ2-1; D unclear. The origin of this receptor is a girl aged 5-17 years with multiple sclerosis. Sequencing was performed on blood. The CDR3 here is CASSELGAGEQFF. The CDR3 nucleotides read TGTGCCAGCAGTGAATTAGGCGCCGGTGAGCAGTTCTTC.